The 26 T cell receptor beta chains given below trace back to one sample, sequenced in a study of metastatic and nonmetastatic thyroid tumors. MiXCR was used by TCRdb to re-call the PCR reads. The sample contains some 20,000 clones, 37% of which appear only once. Each patient went into thyroid surgery without having received any treatment. Sequencing was carried out using tumor tissue. These receptors came from a female donor with papillary thyroid cancer or a benign thyroid nodule (not recorded which). Some clones in this sample may be carry-over from other donors' samples.

A single count supports this clone. The chain carries TRBV30 and TRBJ1-4, with D tentatively TRBD1 (5 bases). CDR1 and CDR2 (germline): GTSNPN, SVGIG (reference sequence). The CDR3 extends over 13 amino acids. The V gene lost 0 bases and the J gene lost 8 bases, with 10 bases spanning the gap. CDR3 bases: TGTGCCTGGAGTGTACTGACAGCCGAAAAACTGTTTTTT. Protein: CAWSVLTAEKLFF.

The chain is built from TRBV18 and TRBJ2-1; D possibly uses TRBD1 or TRBD2 (5 bases each). Germline lookup yields CDR1 KGHSH and CDR2 LQKENI. The CDR3 is 15 amino acids. The ends were cut back, 0 bases at V and 4 bases at J, with 10 bases in the middle. The CDR3 bases are TGTGCCAGCTCACCACCCGGGACGGGGTACAATGAGCAGTTCTTC. Translating it yields CASSPPGTGYNEQFF. The full variable domain, rest sourced from reference TRBV18 and TRBJ2-1, is NAGVMQNPRHLVRRRGQEARLRCSPMKGHSHVYWYRQLPEEGLKFMVYLQKENIIDESGMPKERFSAEFPKEGPSILRIQQVVRGDSAAYFCASSPPGTGYNEQFFGPGTRLTVL.

The V and J genes are TRBV9 and TRBJ2-3; TRBD1 matches 9 bases. Germline trimming cut 4 bases from V and 8 bases from J; bases unmatched to any gene: 11. This CDR3 is 15 amino acids long. The germline V gene encodes CDR1 SGDLS and CDR2 YYNGEE. The CDR3 coding sequence is TGTGCCAGCAGCTCCTCCGGGACAGGGTTTCCTACGCAGTATTTT. It specifies CASSSSGTGFPTQYF.

The table lists this clone with a few counts. The chain employs TRBV6-1 and TRBJ2-7, with 8 positions matching TRBD1. The CDR3 is made up of 13 amino acids. Germline assignment: CDR1 MNHNS and CDR2 SASEGT. Trimming cost V 6 bases and J 3 bases; bases outside gene matches: 4. The chain's CDR3 is CASSPTGGYEQYF. The CDR3 DNA is TGTGCCAGCAGCCCAACAGGGGGCTACGAGCAGTACTTC.

The gene calls are TRBV18 and TRBJ1-4, with 7 bases matching TRBD1. The ends lost 6 bases at V and 0 bases at J; junction bases unmatched: 13. The CDR3 has 18 residues. The germline gives CDR1 KGHSH, CDR2 LQKENI. This CDR3 is CASSRSGTAASTNEKLFF. CDR3 DNA: TGTGCCAGCTCGCGATCCGGGACAGCCGCCTCAACTAATGAAAAACTGTTTTTT. Supplemented by reference TRBV18 and TRBJ1-4, the full variable domain reads NAGVMQNPRHLVRRRGQEARLRCSPMKGHSHVYWYRQLPEEGLKFMVYLQKENIIDESGMPKERFSAEFPKEGPSILRIQQVVRGDSAAYFCASSRSGTAASTNEKLFFGSGTQLSVL.

This chain connects TRBV11-3 to TRBJ2-1; a possible D gene is TRBD1 (5 bases). Germline assignment: CDR1 SGHNT and CDR2 YENEEA. Trimming stripped 1 base from V and 5 bases from J, with 9 bases between. This CDR3 is built from 14 residues. As DNA, the CDR3 is TGTGCCAGCAGCTTAGTAACAGGAGACAATGAGCAGTTCTTC. This translates into CASSLVTGDNEQFF.

The chain combines TRBV6-1 with TRBJ1-6; D unresolved. From germline, CDR1 is MNHNS and CDR2 SASEGT. This CDR3 has 14 amino acids. V dropped 4 bases and J dropped 12 bases, with 16 bases sitting between them. DNA of the CDR3: TGTGCCAGCAGTGTTGACCCGCTGGAGGGACCCCTCCACTTT. Its translation: CASSVDPLEGPLHF.

This clone was counted between two and nine times. The chain recombines TRBV16 with TRBJ1-2; D gene ambiguous. Trimming cost V 0 bases and J 2 bases, with 10 bases left between them. Germline lookup yields CDR1 KGHSY and CDR2 FQNENV. CDR3 length equals 15 residues. CDR3: CASSQSREPNYGYTF. Written as DNA, the CDR3 is TGTGCCAGCAGCCAATCTCGGGAACCCAACTATGGCTACACCTTC.

The rearrangement links TRBV20-1 to TRBJ1-2; no clear D. V lost 6 bases and J 6 bases, leaving 8 bases between the germline ends. This CDR3 is 10 amino acids long. The germline CDR1 and CDR2 sequences are DFQATT and SNEGSKA (reference sequence). The CDR3 region has the DNA TGCAGTGCCAGATCCAATGGCTACACCTTC. Amino acid sequence: CSARSNGYTF.

The chain combines TRBV2 with TRBJ2-3, with D hard to call. The V gene's germline CDR1 is SNHLY and CDR2 FYNNEI. The CDR3 is 16 residues long. V was pared by 1 base and J by 3 bases, with 14 bases between. The CDR3 coding sequence is TGTGCCAGCAGTGAAGTAGGTAGCAAGTTGACAGATACGCAGTATTTT. Amino acid sequence: CASSEVGSKLTDTQYF.

J is TRBJ2-7 and V is TRBV20-1; 10 bases are shared with TRBD2. Trimming cost V 8 bases and J 2 bases; bases outside gene matches: 6. Germline V CDR1 and CDR2: DFQATT, SNEGSKA (reference sequence). The CDR3 spans 13 residues. The CDR3 sequence is CSSGGTSAYEQYF. The CDR3 DNA reads TGCAGTAGTGGGGGGACTAGCGCCTACGAGCAGTACTTC.

This clone has more than one count but fewer than ten. This sequence joins TRBV10-3 and TRBJ2-2; 8 nucleotides line up with TRBD2. V lost 6 bases and J lost 3; bases outside the gene matches: 9. The germline V gene has CDR1 ENHRY and CDR2 SYGVKD. This CDR3 has 16 amino acids. The CDR3 sequence: CAISPLAVADTGELFF. Here the CDR3 DNA reads TGTGCCATCAGCCCACTAGCGGTGGCGGACACCGGGGAGCTGTTTTTT.

This clone has a handful of counts. The chain is built from TRBV7-9 and TRBJ1-1, with D unresolved. The V gene lost 5 bases and the J gene lost 0 bases, with 4 bases spanning the gap. The CDR3 has 12 residues. Germline-derived CDR1 and CDR2 are SEHNR and FQNEAQ (reference sequence). The CDR3 spells CASSPMNTEAFF. The CDR3, as DNA: TGTGCCAGCAGCCCAATGAACACTGAAGCTTTCTTT.

The chain links TRBV7-6 to TRBJ2-1, with TRBD2 matching over 8 bases. Germline loops: CDR1 SGHVS, CDR2 FNYEAQ. The junction had 3 bases not matched to a gene; V was cut back by 1 base and J by 4 bases. This CDR3 is built from 15 residues. The DNA of the CDR3 is TGTGCCAGCAGCTTAGGGATAGCGGGATACAATGAGCAGTTCTTC. Translated, it gives CASSLGIAGYNEQFF. Full variable domain (outside the CDR3, taken from reference TRBV7-6 and TRBJ2-1): GAGVSQSPRYKVTKRGQDVALRCDPISGHVSLYWYRQALGQGPEFLTYFNYEAQQDKSGLPNDRFSAERPEGSISTLTIQRTEQRDSAMYRCASSLGIAGYNEQFFGPGTRLTVL.

This clone has just one count. The chain carries TRBV20-1 and TRBJ1-1; no firm D call. With 0 bases removed from V and 6 bases from J, the gap between germline ends came to 17 bases. The CDR3 consists of 15 residues. CDR1 DFQATT and CDR2 SNEGSKA come from the germline V gene (reference sequence). The chain's CDR3 is CSARDPRIGGAEAFF. CDR3 nucleotide sequence: TGCAGTGCTAGAGATCCCAGGATAGGTGGCGCTGAAGCTTTCTTT.

This clone turned up a few times. This chain uses TRBV28 with TRBJ2-3; 10 bases are shared with TRBD2. This CDR3 has 18 residues. Germline lookup yields CDR1 MDHEN and CDR2 SYDVKM. J lost 5 bases, V lost 5 bases, and 16 bases had no gene match. The chain's CDR3 is CASSPTAGGPYGRDTQYF. For the CDR3, the DNA is TGTGCCAGCAGTCCCACAGCGGGAGGGCCGTACGGCAGAGATACGCAGTATTTT.

V is TRBV9 and J is TRBJ1-2; 8 bases match TRBD1. Germline CDR1 is SGDLS and CDR2 is YYNGEE. V lost 0 bases, J lost 7 bases, and 5 bases stayed unmatched. This CDR3 comprises 14 residues. The CDR3 reads CASSVGSGGGGYTF. The CDR3 coding sequence is TGTGCCAGCAGCGTAGGGTCAGGGGGCGGTGGCTACACCTTC.

This chain links TRBV19 with TRBJ1-5, with D unresolved. Looked up from germline, CDR1 is LNHDA and CDR2 is SQIVND (reference sequence). V dropped 3 bases and J dropped 0 bases, with 9 bases sitting between them. This CDR3 has 15 residues. The DNA of the CDR3 is TGTGCCAGTAGTATCCCTCCGCCTAGCAATCAGCCCCAGCATTTT. Amino acid sequence: CASSIPPPSNQPQHF.

J is TRBJ2-3 and V is TRBV27; 8 bases are a match to TRBD1. This CDR3 is 15 amino acids long. Germline lookup yields CDR1 MNHEY and CDR2 SMNVEV (reference sequence). V was clipped by 3 bases and J by 6 bases; unmatched bases: 8. DNA for the CDR3: TGTGCCAGCAGTTTCCAGGGGGCTGGGGGGGATACGCAGTATTTT. Its translation is CASSFQGAGGDTQYF.

The table lists this clone with a few counts. This rearrangement joins TRBV7-9 to TRBJ2-7, with D possibly called TRBD1 or TRBD2 (5 bases each). There are 12 residues in the CDR3. Germline V gene data show CDR1 as SEHNR and CDR2 as FQNEAQ (reference sequence). V was clipped by 4 bases and J by 7 bases, with 11 bases between them. The DNA for the CDR3 is TGTGCCAGCAGCTCATGGGGGAAAGAGCAGTACTTC. It yields the protein CASSSWGKEQYF. Full variable domain (remainder filled in from reference TRBV7-9 and TRBJ2-7): DTGVSQNPRHKITKRGQNVTFRCDPISEHNRLYWYRQTLGQGPEFLTYFQNEAQLEKSRLLSDRFSAERPKGSFSTLEIQRTEQGDSAMYLCASSSWGKEQYFGPGTRLTVT.

This clone has more than one count but fewer than ten. This sequence joins TRBV27 and TRBJ1-4; maybe TRBD1 (6 bases). Trimming took 3 bases from V and 6 from J, leaving 11 bases between them. Looked up from germline, CDR1 is MNHEY and CDR2 is SMNVEV (reference sequence). The CDR3 spans 14 residues. Here the CDR3 reads CASSLGGAHEKLFF. CDR3 DNA sequence: TGTGCCAGCAGTTTGGGGGGGGCTCATGAAAAACTGTTTTTT.

V is TRBV5-1 and J is TRBJ2-1; 8 positions agree with TRBD2. This CDR3 region has 14 residues. The J segment lost 6 bases and the V segment lost 3 bases, leaving 5 bases of the junction unmatched. CDR1 is SGHRS, CDR2 YFSETQ, per germline. Here the CDR3 reads CASSSRTSFNEQFF. CDR3 nucleotides: TGCGCCAGCAGCTCCCGGACTAGCTTCAATGAGCAGTTCTTC.

This sequence joins TRBV6-1 and TRBJ2-7, with TRBD2 matching over 8 bases. The CDR3 is 14 residues long. Losses at the gene ends were 7 bases for V and 5 bases for J; bases not matched to a gene: 10. In germline, CDR1 is MNHNS, CDR2 SASEGT. The CDR3 sequence: CASMVGGRIDEQYF. The DNA for the CDR3 is TGTGCCAGCATGGTAGGCGGGAGGATCGACGAGCAGTACTTC.

V is TRBV6-2 or TRBV6-3 and J is TRBJ2-1; unclear D gene. The CDR3 runs to 15 residues. Deletions cut 9 bases from V and 1 base from J, with 16 bases between. Germline V gives CDR1 MNHEY, CDR2 SVGEGT. The CDR3 spells CASQSQPESYNEQFF. CDR3 bases: TGTGCCAGTCAATCCCAACCGGAGTCCTACAATGAGCAGTTCTTC.

The CDR3 is CASRQGGIGYTEAFF. DNA of the CDR3: TGTGCCAGCAGACAGGGGGGTATCGGCTACACTGAAGCTTTCTTT. The rearrangement joins TRBV28 to TRBJ1-1; 8 bases align to TRBD1. The CDR3 totals 15 residues. With V trimmed by 6 bases and J by 3 bases, 9 bases remained unmatched. In germline, CDR1 is MDHEN, CDR2 SYDVKM. The whole variable domain, remainder taken from reference TRBV28 and TRBJ1-1, is DVKVTQSSRYLVKRTGEKVFLECVQDMDHENMFWYRQDPGLGLRLIYFSYDVKMKEKGDIPEGYSVSREKKERFSLILESASTNQTSMYLCASRQGGIGYTEAFFGQGTRLTVV.

This clone was picked up a small number of times. The chain carries TRBV10-3 and TRBJ2-7; 8 positions agree with TRBD1. CDR1 and CDR2 (germline): ENHRY, SYGVKD. The CDR3 contains 14 residues. Trimming cost V 7 bases and J 4 bases; bases outside gene matches: 9. CDR3 amino acids: CAITSGQGEYEQYF. CDR3 DNA: TGTGCCATCACCTCCGGACAGGGTGAATACGAGCAGTACTTC.